The TCR beta chain under discussion was sequenced for a study of cytomegalovirus exposure and HLA in healthy donors. This clone was counted between two and nine times. The antigen remains unidentified. Amplification used 60 Vbeta primers and 13 Jbeta primers. The authors' processing: Per a later analysis, the number of unique TCR beta chains was about 78 million, of which some 9.9 million were shared. This table comes from immunoSEQ multiplex PCR, and its TCRdb copy is limited to in-frame clones, with some not included. V, J and clone size were drawn from that table, and D and trimming were deduced from the DNA. Here the sample spans 150,000 or so clones, 80% to 85% being singletons. General study findings and limits: An analysis that was carried out later associated 15,000 to 20,000 TCR beta sequences with HLA alleles at 0.05 false discovery rate.

This receptor was taken from a boy aged 2 to 9 in good health and CMV-seronegative. Material for sequencing was PBMCs.

Here the CDR3 DNA reads TGTGCCAGCAGTGCTAATCAGCCCCAGCATTTT. It specifies CASSANQPQHF. This chain links TRBV6-1 with TRBJ1-5; D is uncertain. Germline V gene data show CDR1 as MNHNS and CDR2 as SASEGT. The CDR3 extends over 11 amino acids. Trimming stripped 4 bases from V and 4 bases from J, with 2 bases between.